These 25 T cell receptor beta chains were all obtained from the same sample, sequenced in a study of neurological immune-mediated disorders (dated by TCRdb to about 2019). Library preparation was by 5' RACE. Instrument used: Illumina HiSeq 2500. The public sequencing data were trimmed at Q25 with fastp and processed into clonotypes with MiXCR by TCRdb, which kept only in-frame beta chains. CDR3 protein sequences are deduplicated, and each keeps its most common genes and DNA. This sample comprises 87,000 or so distinct CDR3 sequences, 3% to 4.5% of them detected only once. The ten most abundant clones make up around 3.1% of the sample. The specimen was PBMCs. The source is a woman between 50 and 59 years old with multiple sclerosis.

This clonotype was found many times. J is TRBJ1-6 and V is TRBV20-1, with D possibly being TRBD1 (5 bases). Trimming left V 4 bases short and J 0 bases short, with 16 bases between. CDR1 DFQATT and CDR2 SNEGSKA come from the germline V gene (reference sequence). There are 17 residues in the CDR3. CDR3 bases: TGCAGTGCTACCAGGATATACAGGAGCTCCTATAATTCACCCCTCCACTTT. Protein sequence: CSATRIYRSSYNSPLHF.

This clonotype was counted many times. The rearrangement joins TRBV7-9 to TRBJ2-7; TRBD1 matches 9 bases. Trimming took 2 bases from V and 4 from J; bases not matched to a gene: 9. Germline V lookup: CDR1 SEHNR, CDR2 FQNEAQ (reference sequence). The CDR3 sequence is 16 residues long. CDR3 protein: CASSLIMTGGDYEQYF. The CDR3 DNA follows: TGTGCCAGCAGCTTAATCATGACAGGGGGTGATTACGAGCAGTACTTC.

This clonotype was seen a few times. The CDR3 nucleotides are TGTGCCAGCTCACCTACACAGGTATCTAATCAGCCCCAGCATTTT. As protein: CASSPTQVSNQPQHF. This chain links TRBV18 with TRBJ1-5, with D perhaps TRBD1 (5 bases). Germline lookup yields CDR1 KGHSH and CDR2 LQKENI. V was trimmed by 3 bases and J by 4 bases, leaving 13 bases between them. This CDR3 region has 15 residues. Looking up the rest from reference TRBV18 and TRBJ1-5 gives the full variable domain: NAGVMQNPRHLVRRRGQEARLRCSPMKGHSHVYWYRQLPEEGLKFMVYLQKENIIDESGMPKERFSAEFPKEGPSILRIQQVVRGDSAAYFCASSPTQVSNQPQHFGDGTRLSIL.

This clonotype was detected ten times or more. The V and J genes are TRBV27 and TRBJ1-1; D is possibly TRBD1 (6 bases). The germline gives CDR1 MNHEY, CDR2 SMNVEV (reference sequence). Trimming took off 6 bases at V and 5 bases at J, with 19 bases between the two ends. The CDR3 is made up of 15 amino acids. This chain's CDR3 is CASSPRGGRLTEAFF. In nucleotides, the CDR3 is TGTGCCAGCAGCCCAAGGGGGGGTCGATTAACTGAAGCTTTCTTT.

As for this clonotype: A much larger clone differs from this one at a single base, so this may be a read error. This rearrangement joins TRBV7-2 to TRBJ2-1; D unclear. The CDR3 covers 15 residues. Germline CDR1 and CDR2: SGHTA and FQGNSA. The CDR3 loop is CASSLDWATYNAQFF. DNA for the CDR3: TGTGCCAGCAGCTTAGACTGGGCTACCTACAATGCGCAGTTCTTC.

This clonotype was seen more than once but under ten times. A read error may explain this, as a much larger clone is one base away. The chain links TRBV20-1 to TRBJ2-2; D ambiguous. The germline V gene encodes CDR1 DFQATT and CDR2 SNEGSKA (reference sequence). V was pared by 7 bases and J by 3 bases, with 12 bases between. This CDR3 spans 13 amino acids. CDR3 nucleotides: TGCAGTGATACGACCAGTTACACCGGGGAGCTGTTTTTT. Translation: CSDTTSYTGELFF.

This clonotype was observed many times. This chain uses TRBV12-3 or TRBV12-4 with TRBJ1-1, with D perhaps TRBD1 (5 bases). The germline V and J ends were trimmed by 5 bases and 2 bases, with 9 bases remaining between them. The length of the CDR3 is 13 residues. CDR3 sequence reads: CASSLTVNTEAFF. CDR3 DNA sequence: TGTGCCAGCAGTCTGACAGTTAACACTGAAGCTTTCTTT.

In the case of this clonotype: The junction shows a germline mismatch at one end, possibly a read error. The V and J genes are TRBV5-1 and TRBJ1-6; D might be TRBD1 (5 bases). The CDR3 runs 14 residues. The germline V gene encodes CDR1 SGHRS and CDR2 YFSETQ. CDR3 DNA: TGCGCCAGCAGCGTTGCCAGGGCGTCGACAACCCTCAACTTT. This translates into CASSVARASTTLNF.

This clonotype was picked up many times. CDR3 bases: TGTGCCAGCAGCTGGGTTAGCTCCTACGAGCAGTACTTC. Amino acids: CASSWVSSYEQYF. This rearrangement joins TRBV7-9 to TRBJ2-7; D ambiguous. Germline CDR1 reads SEHNR; CDR2 reads FQNEAQ (reference sequence). This CDR3 contains 13 residues. V lost 4 bases to trimming and J lost 0 bases, with 7 bases between them.

This clonotype was counted many times. The chain recombines TRBV25-1 with TRBJ2-4; no clear D gene. Per the germline V gene, CDR1 is MGHDK and CDR2 is SYGVNS. The germline V and J ends were trimmed by 4 bases and 7 bases, with 8 bases remaining between them. The CDR3 is 12 amino acids. The CDR3 spells CASSASQNIQYF. The DNA of the CDR3 is TGTGCCAGCAGTGCCTCACAGAACATTCAGTACTTC.

In its sample, this clonotype was seen many times. This rearrangement joins TRBV10-3 to TRBJ2-2, with 10 nucleotides matching TRBD1. Germline loops: CDR1 ENHRY, CDR2 SYGVKD. J lost 5 bases, V lost 6 bases, and 6 bases had no gene match. This CDR3 is built from 15 residues. CDR3 amino acids: CAISGPGQGTGELFF. Here the CDR3 DNA reads TGTGCCATCAGCGGGCCGGGACAGGGGACCGGGGAGCTGTTTTTT.

In its sample, this clonotype was seen many times. The chain has TRBV7-2 and TRBJ2-7, with D possibly called TRBD1 or TRBD2 (5 bases each). This CDR3 contains 17 residues. The germline V gene has CDR1 SGHTA and CDR2 FQGNSA. V shed 0 bases and J shed 4 bases, with 19 bases lying between them. This CDR3 is CASSLALSGLLQYEQYF. As DNA, the CDR3 is TGTGCCAGCAGCTTAGCGCTTTCGGGGCTTCTACAATACGAGCAGTACTTC.

Many counts were recorded for this clonotype. This chain links TRBV10-3 with TRBJ1-3, with D uncertain. Trimming took off 3 bases at V and 1 base at J, with 4 bases between the two ends. CDR1 ENHRY and CDR2 SYGVKD come from the germline V gene. This CDR3 is 13 amino acids long. The CDR3 here is CAISDGSGNTIYF. CDR3 DNA: TGTGCCATCAGTGATGGATCTGGAAACACCATATATTTT.

This clonotype occurred many times. The chain carries TRBV20-1 and TRBJ1-1; 12 bases line up with TRBD1. The germline CDR1 and CDR2 sequences are DFQATT and SNEGSKA (reference sequence). The CDR3 is 15 amino acids. Trimming removed 2 bases from V and 2 bases from J; junction bases left unmatched: 3. The CDR3 bases are TGCAGTGCTAGACCGGGACAGGGGGCAAACACTGAAGCTTTCTTT. Translation gives CSARPGQGANTEAFF.

Ten or more counts support this clonotype. This chain connects TRBV6-2 or TRBV6-3 to TRBJ2-7, with TRBD1 matching 12 bases. CDR3 size: 16 residues. Losses at the gene ends were 6 bases for V and 2 bases for J; bases not matched to a gene: 8. In germline, CDR1 is MNHEY, CDR2 SVGEGT. The CDR3 loop is CASRHLGTGGTYEQYF. In nucleotides, the CDR3 is TGTGCCAGCAGACACCTGGGGACAGGGGGCACCTACGAGCAGTACTTC.

In its sample, this clonotype was seen many times. The gene calls are TRBV5-1 and TRBJ1-2, with D unresolved. The CDR3 sequence is 17 residues long. Per germline, CDR1 SGHRS and CDR2 YFSETQ. The ends were cut back, 4 bases at V and 4 bases at J, with 23 bases in the middle. DNA of the CDR3: TGCGCCAGCAGCCCAACTGGTACCCAGCTATACCTCTATGGCTACACCTTC. Its protein product is CASSPTGTQLYLYGYTF.

In its sample, this clonotype was seen many times. V and J are TRBV7-2 and TRBJ2-7; a weak D match, TRBD2 (5 bases). In germline, CDR1 is SGHTA, CDR2 FQGNSA. The V and J ends lost 7 bases and 0 bases respectively, with 13 bases between them. This CDR3 is 14 amino acids long. The DNA for the CDR3 is TGTGCCAGCACCCTCACCCGGGGCTCCTACGAGCAGTACTTC. Amino acid sequence: CASTLTRGSYEQYF.

In regard to this clonotype: A read error is possible here, since a much larger clone lies one base away. The chain links TRBV28 to TRBJ1-5; no clear D gene. The CDR3 runs 17 residues. Germline V lookup: CDR1 MDHEN, CDR2 SYDVKM. CDR3 DNA: TGTGCCAGCAGTTTATGGGTACCCAGTAGAATGAATCAGCACCAGCATTTT. Translating it yields CASSLWVPSRMNQHQHF.

This clonotype has ten or more counts. This chain links TRBV7-2 with TRBJ1-2; D unclear. There are 15 residues in the CDR3. CDR1 and CDR2 from the germline V gene are SGHTA and FQGNSA. Trimming shortened V by 7 bases and J by 4 bases, and 19 bases separated the two germline ends. CDR3 coding DNA: TGTGCCAGCACCCCAGCCCCAACCGAAGGCTATGGCTACACCTTC. Amino acid sequence: CASTPAPTEGYGYTF.

This clonotype was seen at least ten times. V and J are TRBV4-1 and TRBJ2-3; 8 bases agree with TRBD2. Germline V gene lookup returns CDR1 MGHRA and CDR2 YSYEKL. Trimming cost V 7 bases and J 12 bases; bases outside gene matches: 18. This CDR3 has 15 amino acids. The CDR3 loop is CASTPRAGGGYIQYF. CDR3 DNA sequence: TGCGCCAGCACTCCGCGGGCGGGGGGCGGGTATATTCAGTATTTT.

This clonotype was seen ten or more times. The chain uses TRBV7-2 and TRBJ2-2; D not certain. The CDR3 is 14 residues long. The V gene's germline CDR1 is SGHTA and CDR2 FQGNSA. V dropped 3 bases and J dropped 4 bases, with 9 bases sitting between them. The CDR3 nucleotides are TGTGCCAGCAGCTTTTGGGGTTCCACCGGGGAGCTGTTTTTT. Protein: CASSFWGSTGELFF.

This clonotype was seen ten or more times. The rearrangement links TRBV5-1 to TRBJ2-7; D is possibly TRBD1 (6 bases). Per the germline V gene, CDR1 is SGHRS and CDR2 is YFSETQ. V shed 2 bases and J shed 3 bases, with 15 bases lying between them. The length of the CDR3 is 15 residues. Here the CDR3 DNA reads TGCGCCAGCAGCTTTACTGGGGGCGGTTACTACGAGCAGTACTTC. Translated: CASSFTGGGYYEQYF.

The table lists this clonotype with many counts. The chain couples TRBV7-9 to TRBJ1-1; D is uncertain. V lost 4 bases to trimming and J lost 0 bases, with 9 bases between them. Looked up from germline, CDR1 is SEHNR and CDR2 is FQNEAQ (reference sequence). CDR3 length equals 14 residues. Here the CDR3 DNA reads TGTGCCAGCAGCTCATTGAGGGTGAACACTGAAGCTTTCTTT. As protein: CASSSLRVNTEAFF.

This clonotype was recorded many times. The chain is built from TRBV7-9 and TRBJ1-1; tentatively, D is TRBD1 (6 bases). The length of the CDR3 is 14 residues. The germline V gene has CDR1 SEHNR and CDR2 FQNEAQ (reference sequence). Trimming took 5 bases from V and 7 from J, leaving 17 bases between them. As DNA, the CDR3 is TGTGCCAGCAGCGGCCAGGGGACGGCCTATGAAGCTTTCTTT. It yields the protein CASSGQGTAYEAFF.

This clonotype was found many times. The chain recombines TRBV6-2 or TRBV6-3 with TRBJ1-2; 9 nucleotides match TRBD1. Germline lookup yields CDR1 MNHEY and CDR2 SVGEGT. The V and J ends lost 5 bases and 3 bases, in that order; junction bases with no gene match: 1. The CDR3 contains 13 residues. The CDR3 nucleotides are TGTGCCAGCAGTCGGACAGGGGACTATGGCTACACCTTC. Translation: CASSRTGDYGYTF.